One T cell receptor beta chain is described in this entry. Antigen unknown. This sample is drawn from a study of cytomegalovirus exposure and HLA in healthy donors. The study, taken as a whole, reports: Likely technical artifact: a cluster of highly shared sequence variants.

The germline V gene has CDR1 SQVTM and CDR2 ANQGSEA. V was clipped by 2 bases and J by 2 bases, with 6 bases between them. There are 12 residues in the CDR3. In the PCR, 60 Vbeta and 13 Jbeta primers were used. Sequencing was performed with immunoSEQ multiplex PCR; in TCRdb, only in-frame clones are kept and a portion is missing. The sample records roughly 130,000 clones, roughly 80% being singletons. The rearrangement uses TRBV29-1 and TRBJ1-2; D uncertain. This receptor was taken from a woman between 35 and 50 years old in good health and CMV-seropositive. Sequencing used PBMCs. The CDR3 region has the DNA TGCAGCGTTGAATTACAGAACTATGGCTACACCTTC. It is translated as CSVELQNYGYTF. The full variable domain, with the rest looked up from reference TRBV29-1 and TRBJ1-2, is SAVISQKPSRDICQRGTSLTIQCQVDSQVTMMFWYRQQPGQSLTLIATANQGSEATYESGFVIDKFPISRPNLTFSTLTVSNMSPEDSSIYLCSVELQNYGYTFGSGTRLTVV.